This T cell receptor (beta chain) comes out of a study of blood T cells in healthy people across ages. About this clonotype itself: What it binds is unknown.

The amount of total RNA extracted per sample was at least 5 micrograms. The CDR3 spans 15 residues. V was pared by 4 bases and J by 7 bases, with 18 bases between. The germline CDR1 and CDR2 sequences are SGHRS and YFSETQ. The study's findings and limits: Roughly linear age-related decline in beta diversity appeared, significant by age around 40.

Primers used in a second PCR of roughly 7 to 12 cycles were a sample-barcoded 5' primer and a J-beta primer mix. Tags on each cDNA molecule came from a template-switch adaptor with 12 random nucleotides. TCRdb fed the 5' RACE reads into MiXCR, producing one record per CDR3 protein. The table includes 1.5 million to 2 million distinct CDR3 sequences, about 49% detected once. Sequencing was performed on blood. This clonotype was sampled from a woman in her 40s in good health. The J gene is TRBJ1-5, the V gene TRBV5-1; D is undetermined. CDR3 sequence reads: CASSVFPARDQPQHF. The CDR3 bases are TGCGCCAGCAGCGTATTCCCAGCTCGAGACCAGCCCCAGCATTTT.